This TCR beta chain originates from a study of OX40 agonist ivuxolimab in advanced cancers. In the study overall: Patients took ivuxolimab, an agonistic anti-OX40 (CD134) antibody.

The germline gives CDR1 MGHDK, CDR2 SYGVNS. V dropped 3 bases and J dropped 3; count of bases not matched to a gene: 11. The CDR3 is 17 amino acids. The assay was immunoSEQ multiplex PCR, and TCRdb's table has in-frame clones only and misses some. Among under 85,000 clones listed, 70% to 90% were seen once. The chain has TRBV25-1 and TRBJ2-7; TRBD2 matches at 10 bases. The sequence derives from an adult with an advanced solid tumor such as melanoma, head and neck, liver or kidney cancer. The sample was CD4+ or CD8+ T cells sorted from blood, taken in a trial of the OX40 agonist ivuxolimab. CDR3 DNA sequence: TGTGCCAGCAGTGACTGGACTAGCGGCTACTCGGGCTACGAGCAGTACTTC. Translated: CASSDWTSGYSGYEQYF.